This entry lists 3 T cell receptor beta chains sequenced from one sample in a study of OX40 agonist ivuxolimab in advanced cancers. The table came from immunoSEQ multiplex PCR; TCRdb's copy has only in-frame clones and leaves some out. The sample lists tens of thousands of clones, approximately 85% seen once, with about 2% in the top ten. The sequences come from CD4+ or CD8+ T cells sorted from blood, collected in a trial of the OX40 agonist ivuxolimab. These receptors were taken from an adult with an advanced solid tumor such as melanoma, head and neck, liver or kidney cancer.

The chain employs TRBV7-8 and TRBJ1-2, with TRBD1 identical over 12 bases. V lost 5 bases and J lost 8; bases outside the gene matches: 15. The CDR3 spans 17 residues. CDR1 and CDR2 from the germline V gene are SGHVS and FQNEAQ. The CDR3 region is CASSPIPGQGAVGGYTF. The CDR3 coding sequence is TGTGCCAGCAGCCCGATACCGGGACAGGGGGCAGTCGGCGGCTACACCTTC.

This clone was recorded a few times. The J gene is TRBJ2-2, the V gene TRBV6-5, with TRBD2 as a possible D gene (6 bases). The CDR3 is 14 residues long. Germline V gives CDR1 MNHEY, CDR2 SVGAGI. V was pared by 7 bases and J by 3 bases, with 12 bases between. The CDR3 DNA reads TGTGCCAGCACCCGACGGGGGTACACCGGGGAGCTGTTTTTT. Protein product: CASTRRGYTGELFF.

This clone was found once. The genes are TRBV2 and TRBJ2-3, with 13 bases aligning to TRBD2. Per the germline V gene, CDR1 is SNHLY and CDR2 is FYNNEI. The CDR3 has 14 residues. V lost 8 bases to trimming and J lost 3 bases; unmatched junction nucleotides: 2. The CDR3 nucleotides read TGTGCCAGCGGACTAGCGGGAGTTACAGATACGCAGTATTTT. This translates into CASGLAGVTDTQYF.